This T cell receptor (beta chain) is from a study of T cell responses to AZD1222 COVID-19 vaccine. Study overall: Some second doses came at about 4 weeks and others at about 12 weeks; these were pooled. The study, taken as a whole, reports: All repertoire sampling was performed exclusively after the peak T cell response.

About this clone: Antigen: not known.

Germline V gene sequence: CDR1 SGHNT, CDR2 YYREEE (reference sequence). There are 18 residues in the CDR3. V shed 4 bases and J 7 bases; nucleotides not matched to a gene: 23. Only in-frame clones appear in the TCRdb table, and some are missing; sequencing was by immunoSEQ multiplex PCR. The sample lists about 170,000 clones, around nine tenths occurring once. V is TRBV5-4 and J is TRBJ2-7; 7 positions agree with TRBD2. This specimen was peripheral blood, taken on day 0 of AZD1222 vaccination. This clonotype originated in an adult in good health. The chain's CDR3 is CASSLFVGGNLVSWEQYF. CDR3 bases: TGTGCCAGCAGCCTTTTTGTGGGAGGGAACCTCGTCTCGTGGGAGCAGTACTTC. The whole variable domain, remainder taken from reference TRBV5-4 and TRBJ2-7, is ETGVTQSPTHLIKTRGQQVTLRCSSQSGHNTVSWYQQALGQGPQFIFQYYREEENGRGNFPPRFSGLQFPNYSSELNVNALELDDSALYLCASSLFVGGNLVSWEQYFGPGTRLTVT.